This T cell receptor beta chain stems from a study of cytomegalovirus exposure and HLA in healthy donors. About this clone: Antigen unknown.

Overall study findings and caveats: Later analysis identified several of the most significant clusters that appeared linked to common viral pathogens.

Primers: 60 Vbeta forward and 13 Jbeta reverse. Sequencing was performed with immunoSEQ multiplex PCR; in TCRdb, only in-frame clones are kept and a portion is missing. The sample includes some 180,000 clones, about 13% of them seen just once. Source material: PBMCs. This clonotype was sampled from a man aged 50 to 60 in good health and CMV-seropositive.

As DNA, the CDR3 is TGCGCCAGCAGCCCGGGACAGATTAACTATGGCTACACCTTC. It is translated as CASSPGQINYGYTF. The V and J genes are TRBV5-1 and TRBJ1-2; 7 bases agree with TRBD1. Per the germline V gene, CDR1 is SGHRS and CDR2 is YFSETQ. The CDR3 is 14 amino acids. The V and J ends lost 4 bases and 1 base, in that order; junction bases with no gene match: 4.